The sequence of this TCR beta chain was determined in a study of technical replicates of blood from a few donors. This CDR3 is 15 amino acids long. CDR1 and CDR2 from the germline V gene are MNHEY and SVGAGI. The ends lost 6 bases at V and 0 bases at J; junction bases unmatched: 4. This table comes from immunoSEQ multiplex PCR, and its TCRdb copy is limited to in-frame clones, with some not included. The data show 75,000 to 100,000 clones, about 94% seen once. The origin of this receptor is a human donor in good health. The chain combines TRBV6-5 with TRBJ2-2; TRBD2 matches 7 bases. Sequencing was carried out using T cells isolated from PBMCs. CDR3 in amino acids: CASRRAGTNTGELFF. The DNA of the CDR3 is TGTGCCAGCAGAAGAGCGGGAACGAACACCGGGGAGCTGTTTTTT.